The 28 T cell receptor beta chains given below trace back to one sample, sequenced in a study of blood T cell repertoires in COVID-19. Generated by immunoSEQ multiplex PCR, the TCRdb table keeps only in-frame clones and is missing some. Here the sample spans 35,000 to 40,000 clones, 87% being singletons. The sequenced material came from peripheral blood. These receptors all stem from a man aged 60 to 75 with COVID-19, enrolled during active disease.

The gene calls are TRBV5-1 and TRBJ2-3; 11 positions agree with TRBD2. This CDR3 has 17 amino acids. Germline V gene sequence: CDR1 SGHRS, CDR2 YFSETQ. The J segment lost 6 bases and the V segment lost 4 bases, leaving 13 bases of the junction unmatched. The chain's CDR3 is CASSLGLADPQGDTQYF. The DNA for the CDR3 is TGCGCCAGCAGCCTGGGACTAGCGGACCCCCAAGGGGATACGCAGTATTTT.

V gene TRBV6-6 combines with J gene TRBJ2-1; 7 bases align to TRBD1. J was trimmed by 1 base and V by 5 bases; bases with no gene match: 2. The CDR3 contains 14 residues. Looked up from germline, CDR1 is MNHNY and CDR2 is SVGAGI (reference sequence). The DNA for the CDR3 is TGTGCCAGCAGTACCAGGGGGTCCTACAATGAGCAGTTCTTC. Translated, it gives CASSTRGSYNEQFF.

This clone showed up just a few times. J is TRBJ2-1 and V is TRBV10-3, with 7 positions matching TRBD2. The germline gives CDR1 ENHRY, CDR2 SYGVKD. The V segment lost 4 bases and the J segment 3 bases; nucleotides outside the gene matches: 12. This CDR3 is built from 17 residues. The CDR3 protein is CAISALASGRSYNEQFF. The CDR3 nucleotides read TGTGCCATCAGTGCTTTAGCTAGCGGACGGAGCTACAATGAGCAGTTCTTC.

This chain joins TRBV3-1 (or the pseudogene TRBV3-2) and TRBJ1-1, with D unresolved. V was shortened by 2 bases and J by 8 bases, with 9 bases between the two germline ends. Germline CDR1 LGHDT, CDR2 YNNKEL (reference sequence). This CDR3 has 12 residues. CDR3 in amino acids: CASSQPGGEAFF. The CDR3 DNA follows: TGTGCCAGCAGCCAACCAGGAGGAGAAGCTTTCTTT.

J is TRBJ2-3 and V is TRBV9; no reliable D call. V gave up 4 bases and J gave up 2 bases, with 8 bases separating them. This CDR3 contains 13 residues. Germline-derived CDR1 and CDR2 are SGDLS and YYNGEE. CDR3 bases: TGTGCCAGCAGCCCCCCCTACACAGATACGCAGTATTTT. Translating gives CASSPPYTDTQYF.

The chain carries TRBV28 and TRBJ2-7, with D maybe TRBD1 (5 bases). Looked up from germline, CDR1 is MDHEN and CDR2 is SYDVKM. The V end lost 2 bases, the J end lost 2 bases, and 19 bases lay between the germline ends. This CDR3 spans 17 amino acids. The CDR3: CASSLNPSAGPPYEQYF. The CDR3 region has the DNA TGTGCCAGCAGTTTAAATCCATCGGCAGGGCCTCCCTACGAGCAGTACTTC. Together with reference TRBV28 and TRBJ2-7, the CDR3 gives the full variable domain: DVKVTQSSRYLVKRTGEKVFLECVQDMDHENMFWYRQDPGLGLRLIYFSYDVKMKEKGDIPEGYSVSREKKERFSLILESASTNQTSMYLCASSLNPSAGPPYEQYFGPGTRLTVT.

The chain employs TRBV19 and TRBJ1-1, with D possibly matching TRBD1 (6 bases). Trimming took 7 bases from V and 5 from J, leaving 14 bases between them. CDR1 is LNHDA and CDR2 is SQIVND in the germline V gene (reference sequence). There are 13 residues in the CDR3. The CDR3 reads CASNLEQGTEAFF. The CDR3, as DNA: TGTGCCAGTAATTTGGAGCAGGGGACTGAAGCTTTCTTT.

This clone was observed once. The genes are TRBV28 and TRBJ1-1; no clear D gene. CDR1 is MDHEN, CDR2 SYDVKM, per germline. Deletions cut 7 bases from V and 0 bases from J, with 12 bases between. The CDR3 has 14 residues. CDR3 amino acids: CASTLARMNTEAFF. The CDR3 DNA is TGTGCCAGCACCCTAGCCAGGATGAACACTGAAGCTTTCTTT.

This rearrangement joins TRBV5-6 to TRBJ2-5; TRBD2 aligns across 8 bases. From germline, CDR1 is SGHDT and CDR2 YYEEEE. The CDR3 is 16 amino acids. Germline trimming cut 5 bases from V and 2 bases from J; bases unmatched to any gene: 11. The CDR3 DNA reads TGTGCCAGCAGGGAGAACGGGGGGGCTCAGCAAGAGACCCAGTACTTC. Its translation is CASRENGGAQQETQYF.

This clone was counted a few times. The J gene is TRBJ1-2, the V gene TRBV30, with a weak D call TRBD1 (6 bases). The CDR3 length is 13 residues. The V gene's germline CDR1 is GTSNPN and CDR2 SVGIG (reference sequence). V was shortened by 3 bases and J by 8 bases, with 16 bases between the two germline ends. The CDR3, as DNA: TGTGCCTGGAGCCGAGACAGGCCGCGGGGCTACACCTTC. Translated: CAWSRDRPRGYTF.

This chain connects TRBV30 to TRBJ1-6, with TRBD1 identical over 7 bases. The germline CDR1 and CDR2 sequences are GTSNPN and SVGIG (reference sequence). CDR3 length: 13 amino acids. The V gene end was trimmed by 8 bases and the J gene end by 9 bases; junction bases not matched to a gene: 10. The CDR3 sequence: CAREQGMGSPLHF. CDR3 in DNA: TGTGCCCGAGAACAGGGGATGGGTTCACCCCTCCACTTT. The full variable domain, in which reference TRBV30 and TRBJ1-6 provide the parts outside the CDR3, is SQTIHQWPATLVQPVGSPLSLECTVEGTSNPNLYWYRQAAGRGLQLLFYSVGIGQISSEVPQNLSASRPQDRQFILSSKKLLLSDSGFYLCAREQGMGSPLHFGNGTRLTVT.

The chain couples TRBV27 to TRBJ1-5; 9 bases align to TRBD1. V shed 8 bases and J 6 bases; nucleotides not matched to a gene: 5. The V gene's germline CDR1 is MNHEY and CDR2 SMNVEV (reference sequence). This CDR3 spans 13 amino acids. The DNA of the CDR3 is TGTGCCAGCGCGGGACAGGGTTTTCAGCCCCAGCATTTT. Its protein product is CASAGQGFQPQHF.

The chain links TRBV3-1 (or the pseudogene TRBV3-2) to TRBJ1-2; tentatively, D is TRBD1 (5 bases). V lost 4 bases, J lost 4 bases, and 16 bases lay in between. CDR1 and CDR2 from the germline V gene are LGHDT and YNNKEL (reference sequence). The CDR3 spans 15 residues. The CDR3 is CASSPITGILYGYTF. The CDR3 DNA is TGTGCCAGCAGCCCCATAACAGGAATCCTCTATGGCTACACCTTC.

The J gene is TRBJ1-2, the V gene TRBV19; TRBD1 agrees at 8 bases. Per germline, CDR1 LNHDA and CDR2 SQIVND (reference sequence). The CDR3 length is 15 residues. The junction had 10 bases not matched to a gene; V was cut back by 8 bases and J by 2 bases. The CDR3 is CASGGRGRRNYGYTF. The CDR3 nucleotides read TGTGCCAGTGGGGGCAGGGGGCGCCGAAACTATGGCTACACCTTC.

The gene calls are TRBV28 and TRBJ1-1, with D possibly TRBD1 on 5 matching bases. CDR3 length: 15 amino acids. Deletions cut 1 base from V and 7 bases from J, with 16 bases between. Germline V gene sequence: CDR1 MDHEN, CDR2 SYDVKM. CDR3 nucleotide sequence: TGTGCCAGCAGTTTATACAGGCCGGGCGCACTTGAAGCTTTCTTT. It codes for CASSLYRPGALEAFF.

This clone appeared a single time. The chain is built from TRBV11-3 and TRBJ2-3; D is undetermined. CDR1 is SGHNT and CDR2 is YENEEA in the germline V gene. The ends were cut back, 0 bases at V and 1 base at J, with 11 bases in the middle. CDR3 length: 16 amino acids. The CDR3: CASSLDARMGTDTQYF. The CDR3 region has the DNA TGTGCCAGCAGCTTAGACGCTAGAATGGGCACAGATACGCAGTATTTT.

This clone was counted a single time. CDR3 sequence: CASSIAVRTAGNTIYF. The CDR3, as DNA: TGTGCCAGTAGTATAGCGGTCCGGACAGCTGGAAACACCATATATTTT. J is TRBJ1-3 and V is TRBV19; tentative D call: TRBD1 (6 bases). The germline V gene encodes CDR1 LNHDA and CDR2 SQIVND (reference sequence). This CDR3 is built from 16 residues. The V end lost 1 base, the J end lost 2 bases, and 12 bases lay between the germline ends. The complete variable domain, with remaining parts taken from reference TRBV19 and TRBJ1-3, reads DGGITQSPKYLFRKEGQNVTLSCEQNLNHDAMYWYRQDPGQGLRLIYYSQIVNDFQKGDIAEGYSVSREKKESFPLTVTSAQKNPTAFYLCASSIAVRTAGNTIYFGEGSWLTVV.

In its sample, this clone was seen a few times. The rearrangement links TRBV5-6 to TRBJ2-5, with D tentatively TRBD1 (6 bases). Germline CDR1 SGHDT, CDR2 YYEEEE. Trimming pared 1 base from V and 0 bases from J, leaving 13 bases between. The CDR3 contains 16 residues. This CDR3 reads CASSLRTETYQETQYF. CDR3 DNA: TGTGCCAGCAGCTTGCGGACAGAAACGTACCAAGAGACCCAGTACTTC.

J is TRBJ1-2 and V is TRBV9; D unresolved. The CDR3 consists of 13 residues. Trimming took off 3 bases at V and 0 bases at J, with 6 bases between the two ends. Per germline, CDR1 SGDLS and CDR2 YYNGEE. CDR3 region: CASSASANYGYTF. CDR3 sequence (DNA): TGTGCCAGCAGCGCGAGCGCTAACTATGGCTACACCTTC.

This clone was counted once. The chain combines TRBV29-1 with TRBJ1-2, with 9 bases fitting TRBD1. The CDR3 is 12 amino acids. Germline-derived CDR1 and CDR2 are SQVTM and ANQGSEA. Trimming at V came to 1 base and at J to 13 bases, leaving 7 bases not matched to a gene. The CDR3 coding sequence is TGCAGCGTTGAAGGCTTCGGGACAGGGCGCACCTTC. Residues: CSVEGFGTGRTF.

This chain connects TRBV12-2 to TRBJ2-2; the table's TRBD2 call for D was not verified on the DNA. TRBV12-2 counts as a pseudogene. This CDR3 is built from 16 residues. The CDR3 region has the DNA TGTGCAAGTCGCAAACTAGCGGGAGGGGGCACCGGGGAGCTGTTTTTT. Protein: CASRKLAGGGTGELFF.

The V gene is TRBV28, the J gene TRBJ1-2; D not resolved. This CDR3 is 13 amino acids long. V lost 3 bases and J lost 2, with 7 bases in between. Germline assignment: CDR1 MDHEN and CDR2 SYDVKM. The DNA for the CDR3 is TGTGCCAGCAGTTTTTTGAGGAACTATGGCTACACCTTC. Protein sequence: CASSFLRNYGYTF.

The chain uses TRBV3-1 (or the pseudogene TRBV3-2) and TRBJ1-5; TRBD1 matches 8 bases. Germline V lookup: CDR1 LGHDT, CDR2 YNNKEL (reference sequence). This CDR3 comprises 14 residues. Losses at the gene ends were 1 base for V and 7 bases for J; bases not matched to a gene: 3. DNA of the CDR3: TGTGCCAGCAGCCAAGCGACAGGGGACCAGCCCCAGCATTTT. It specifies CASSQATGDQPQHF.

This clone was detected once. J is TRBJ2-5 and V is TRBV5-6; D gene uncertain. This CDR3 has 11 amino acids. V lost 6 bases and J lost 2, with 5 bases in between. Germline-derived CDR1 and CDR2 are SGHDT and YYEEEE. CDR3 residues: CASNSQETQYF. The CDR3 DNA follows: TGTGCCAGCAACTCTCAAGAGACCCAGTACTTC.

This chain uses TRBV29-1 with TRBJ1-2; 7 nucleotides align to TRBD1. After removal of 2 bases from V and 6 bases from J, the junction contained 6 bases not matched to a gene. The CDR3 sequence is 13 residues long. From germline, CDR1 is SQVTM and CDR2 ANQGSEA. The CDR3 DNA is TGCAGCGTTGAAAGGGGGCTGGGGCATGGCTACACCTTC. It specifies CSVERGLGHGYTF.

This chain joins TRBV30 and TRBJ1-1; 7 nucleotides agree with TRBD1. The CDR3 has 14 amino acids. The trim removed 5 bases at V and 5 bases at J, leaving 11 bases unmatched. Germline V gives CDR1 GTSNPN, CDR2 SVGIG (reference sequence). This CDR3 reads CAWEGAGSRTEAFF. Here the CDR3 DNA reads TGTGCCTGGGAGGGGGCGGGAAGTAGGACTGAAGCTTTCTTT.

This clone showed up just once. Written as DNA, the CDR3 is TGTGCCAGCTCACCTCGACAGGGGGATAACACTGAAGCTTTCTTT. It encodes CASSPRQGDNTEAFF. The V gene is TRBV18, the J gene TRBJ1-1, with TRBD1 matching 9 bases. J gave up 2 bases and V 3 bases, and 4 bases lay outside the gene matches. The CDR3 extends over 15 amino acids. Germline CDR1 reads KGHSH; CDR2 reads LQKENI.

V and J are TRBV2 and TRBJ2-5; TRBD1 matches at 9 bases. V shed 5 bases and J 5 bases; nucleotides not matched to a gene: 9. The CDR3 extends over 15 amino acids. Germline CDR1 is SNHLY and CDR2 is FYNNEI. This CDR3 reads CASSNTGTGLETQYF. The CDR3 region has the DNA TGTGCCAGCAGTAACACCGGGACAGGGTTGGAGACCCAGTACTTC.